This TCR beta chain was profiled in a study of cytomegalovirus exposure and HLA in healthy donors. Sampled while nominally healthy, donors likely had unrecorded immune exposures. The CDR3 consists of 14 residues. Germline CDR1 and CDR2: SGHNT and YYREEE (reference sequence). Trimming removed 7 bases at V and 1 base at J, with 14 bases between. For this clone: Its matching antigen is unknown.

The primer mix had 60 Vbeta and 13 Jbeta primers. Authors' analysis steps: Some 10 million shared chains were among the about 80 million unique TCR beta chains that a later analysis counted. The table came from immunoSEQ multiplex PCR; TCRdb's copy has only in-frame clones and leaves some out. V and J calls plus clone size are reproduced from that table; the DNA served to infer D and trimming. The repertoire holds roughly 110,000 clones, with approximately 76% as singletons. Study-wide points: Previously analyzed data showed that most TCR beta V segments were productive at a frequency of about 90% or about 30%. Investigators reported approximately 150 TCR beta chains as tied to cytomegalovirus.

This chain joins TRBV5-4 and TRBJ1-1; TRBD1 is a possible D gene (6 bases). The origin of this receptor is a man aged 18 to 35 in good health and CMV-seronegative. Specimen: PBMCs. The CDR3 nucleotides are TGTGCCAGCCTTCCTCAGGGGCGGAACACTGAAGCTTTCTTT. It encodes CASLPQGRNTEAFF.